The 27 T cell receptor beta chains below all came from one sample that was sequenced in a study of beta chain features in type 1 diabetes (dated by TCRdb to the late 2010s). General findings and caveats noted by the study authors: In all four CD4+ subsets, TCRB CDR3 length was moderately but significantly shorter in type 1 diabetes patients.

No antigens are known for them. The library was obtained by the immunoSEQ multiplex PCR assay. The entire isolated RNA was reverse transcribed using the High Capacity cDNA Reverse Transcription Kit, and thus expressed TCRB transcripts were sequenced. This immuneACCESS table, as held by TCRdb, lists in-frame sequences with V and J called but not all clones. Of the missing ones, under half trace to an unresolved V gene in checked studies; the others have no known cause. The table for this sample lists a few hundred thousand clones; approximately 15% of them were counted only once. The biggest ten clones account for just under 0.02% of the sample. The sequenced sample was naive CD4+ T cells from blood. The cell subset or site label, read with the paper, signifies: true naive CD4+ T cells. These receptors all stem from a man aged 25 to 40 with type 1 diabetes.

There are a few counts of this clone. This chain joins TRBV7-9 and TRBJ1-1; D perhaps matches TRBD1 (5 bases). There are 14 residues in the CDR3. V lost 3 bases and J 4 bases, leaving 12 bases between the germline ends. CDR1 is SEHNR and CDR2 is FQNEAQ in the germline V gene (reference sequence). CDR3 sequence: CASSFGGVGTEAFF. Written as DNA, the CDR3 is TGTGCCAGCAGCTTTGGGGGGGTGGGCACTGAAGCTTTCTTT.

This clone was counted a few times. V and J are TRBV9 and TRBJ1-6; D may be TRBD1 (5 bases). Per germline, CDR1 SGDLS and CDR2 YYNGEE. The CDR3 loop spans 13 amino acids. Trimming removed 3 bases from V and 8 bases from J, with 9 bases in between. The CDR3 DNA follows: TGTGCCAGCAGCGCCCTACAGGATTCACCCCTCCACTTT. As protein: CASSALQDSPLHF.

This clone appeared a few times. The same CDR3 also results from other DNA sequences found in this sample. The J gene is TRBJ1-1, the V gene TRBV18; D ambiguous. Germline assignment: CDR1 KGHSH and CDR2 LQKENI. This CDR3 has 13 residues. V dropped 3 bases and J dropped 1 base, with 6 bases sitting between them. The CDR3 DNA reads as TGTGCCAGCTCACCCTCGGGGAACACTGAAGCTTTCTTT. Protein sequence: CASSPSGNTEAFF.

The rearrangement uses TRBV5-5 and TRBJ1-1; D is ambiguous. This CDR3 is 13 amino acids long. Deletions cut 0 bases from V and 0 bases from J, with 3 bases between. Germline V gene data show CDR1 as SGHKS and CDR2 as YYEKEE (reference sequence). This CDR3 is CASSLGVNTEAFF. The CDR3, as DNA: TGTGCCAGCAGCTTGGGAGTGAACACTGAAGCTTTCTTT.

There are a few counts of this clone. The rearrangement uses TRBV5-1 and TRBJ2-1; 7 bases are a match to TRBD2. V trimming: 0 bases; J trimming: 4 bases; junction bases outside the gene matches: 4. Per the germline V gene, CDR1 is SGHRS and CDR2 is YFSETQ. This CDR3 spans 15 amino acids. The CDR3 loop is CASSLEGTIYNEQFF. The CDR3 DNA reads as TGCGCCAGCAGCTTGGAAGGGACTATTTACAATGAGCAGTTCTTC.

The V gene is TRBV30, the J gene TRBJ2-1; tentative D call: TRBD1 (5 bases). CDR3 length: 12 residues. The V end was cut by 4 bases, the J end by 9 bases, with 13 bases between. The germline V gene encodes CDR1 GTSNPN and CDR2 SVGIG (reference sequence). CDR3 residues: CAWKWDRGEQFF. The CDR3 coding sequence is TGTGCCTGGAAGTGGGATAGGGGTGAGCAGTTCTTC.

The chain recombines TRBV15 with TRBJ1-4; the D gene is possibly TRBD1 (6 bases). This CDR3 has 15 amino acids. The V gene lost 1 base and the J gene lost 8 bases, with 14 bases spanning the gap. Germline assignment: CDR1 LNHNV and CDR2 YYDKDF (reference sequence). The CDR3 nucleotides are TGTGCCACCAGCAGAGCTGACACCCAGGGGGAAAAACTGTTTTTT. This encodes CATSRADTQGEKLFF.

The chain uses TRBV29-1 and TRBJ1-1, with TRBD1 identical over 7 bases. Trimming at V came to 4 bases and at J to 4 bases, leaving 9 bases not matched to a gene. The CDR3 is 14 residues long. CDR1 is SQVTM, CDR2 ANQGSEA, per germline. The CDR3 here is CSVGWSGGLTEAFF. In nucleotides, the CDR3 is TGCAGCGTTGGGTGGTCAGGGGGGCTCACTGAAGCTTTCTTT. The full variable domain, in which reference TRBV29-1 and TRBJ1-1 provide the parts outside the CDR3, is SAVISQKPSRDICQRGTSLTIQCQVDSQVTMMFWYRQQPGQSLTLIATANQGSEATYESGFVIDKFPISRPNLTFSTLTVSNMSPEDSSIYLCSVGWSGGLTEAFFGQGTRLTVV.

V and J are TRBV19 and TRBJ2-7, with D tentatively TRBD2 (6 bases). Germline V CDR1 and CDR2: LNHDA, SQIVND (reference sequence). CDR3 size: 15 residues. V was clipped by 3 bases and J by 1 base, with 13 bases between them. The CDR3 loop reads CASSIGDLRSYEQYF. DNA for the CDR3: TGTGCCAGTAGTATTGGGGACTTACGATCCTACGAGCAGTACTTC. The full variable domain, rest sourced from reference TRBV19 and TRBJ2-7, is DGGITQSPKYLFRKEGQNVTLSCEQNLNHDAMYWYRQDPGQGLRLIYYSQIVNDFQKGDIAEGYSVSREKKESFPLTVTSAQKNPTAFYLCASSIGDLRSYEQYFGPGTRLTVT.

In its sample, this clone was seen a few times. The CDR3 protein is CASSLSSYNSPLHF. CDR3 DNA: TGTGCCAGCAGCTTGAGCTCCTATAATTCACCCCTCCACTTT. The rearrangement uses TRBV11-2 and TRBJ1-6; D call uncertain. V lost 3 bases and J 0 bases, leaving 3 bases between the germline ends. The germline CDR1 and CDR2 sequences are SGHAT and FQNNGV. The CDR3 loop spans 14 amino acids.

In its sample, this clone was seen a few times. The chain carries TRBV4-1 and TRBJ2-1, with D maybe TRBD1 (6 bases). The germline gives CDR1 MGHRA, CDR2 YSYEKL. This CDR3 has 15 amino acids. Trimming removed 0 bases at V and 4 bases at J, with 10 bases between. The CDR3 DNA follows: TGCGCCAGCAGCCAAGAAGAACAGGGTTACAATGAGCAGTTCTTC. It codes for CASSQEEQGYNEQFF.

In its sample, this clone was seen a few times. The V and J genes are TRBV5-4 and TRBJ2-3, with TRBD2 matching 10 bases. Germline lookup yields CDR1 SGHNT and CDR2 YYREEE (reference sequence). This CDR3 has 14 residues. The trim removed 9 bases at V and 4 bases at J, leaving 8 bases unmatched. CDR3: CATDLAGVPDTQYF. The CDR3 DNA reads as TGTGCCACCGATCTAGCGGGAGTCCCAGATACGCAGTATTTT.

The rearrangement joins TRBV5-1 to TRBJ2-5; D might be TRBD2 (5 bases). The V and J ends lost 2 bases and 5 bases respectively, with 10 bases between them. The CDR3 spans 13 residues. Germline V gives CDR1 SGHRS, CDR2 YFSETQ. The CDR3 protein is CASSFFSVETQYF. In nucleotides, the CDR3 is TGCGCCAGCAGCTTCTTTAGCGTGGAGACCCAGTACTTC.

The chain combines TRBV7-9 with TRBJ2-1; TRBD2 aligns across 8 bases. The length of the CDR3 is 16 residues. Unmatched junction bases numbered 4, after V lost 0 bases and J lost 3 bases. Germline loops: CDR1 SEHNR, CDR2 FQNEAQ (reference sequence). The CDR3 nucleotides are TGTGCCAGCAGCTTAGCCGGGGGGGCCAACTACAATGAGCAGTTCTTC. This translates into CASSLAGGANYNEQFF.

The genes are TRBV15 and TRBJ2-3, with a possible D match to TRBD2 (6 bases). V gave up 1 base and J gave up 8 bases, with 13 bases separating them. The CDR3 runs to 14 residues. The V gene's germline CDR1 is LNHNV and CDR2 YYDKDF (reference sequence). The CDR3 loop reads CATSRARRGGTQYF. The DNA for the CDR3 is TGTGCCACCAGCAGAGCTCGGAGGGGAGGTACGCAGTATTTT.

This clone was seen more than once but under ten times. This rearrangement joins TRBV13 to TRBJ2-5; D unclear. The CDR3 extends over 14 amino acids. Germline V gene lookup returns CDR1 PRHDT and CDR2 FYEKMQ (reference sequence). Between the trimmed V and J ends, which lost 3 bases and 1 base, there was a span of 9 bases. This CDR3 is CASSFGQAQETQYF. CDR3 sequence (DNA): TGTGCCAGCAGCTTTGGCCAGGCCCAAGAGACCCAGTACTTC.

V is TRBV11-3 and J is TRBJ2-3, with D unclear. V lost 1 base and J 0 bases, leaving 5 bases between the germline ends. The CDR3 sequence is 14 residues long. CDR1 and CDR2 from the germline V gene are SGHNT and YENEEA. CDR3 residues: CASSLGLSTDTQYF. CDR3 nucleotide sequence: TGTGCCAGCAGCTTAGGCCTAAGCACAGATACGCAGTATTTT.

J is TRBJ2-7 and V is TRBV5-4, with D tentatively TRBD2 (5 bases). Germline loops: CDR1 SGHNT, CDR2 YYREEE (reference sequence). With 4 bases removed from V and 1 base from J, the gap between germline ends came to 15 bases. There are 15 residues in the CDR3. CDR3 in amino acids: CASSRAAGPSYEQYF. Here the CDR3 DNA reads TGTGCCAGCAGCCGCGCGGCGGGCCCGTCCTACGAGCAGTACTTC.

This clone has more than one count but fewer than ten. This sequence joins TRBV15 and TRBJ2-1; D not certain. The CDR3 runs to 13 residues. V shed 1 base and J shed 7 bases, with 8 bases lying between them. Looked up from germline, CDR1 is LNHNV and CDR2 is YYDKDF (reference sequence). CDR3 residues: CATSRVRWNEQFF. CDR3 DNA: TGTGCCACCAGCAGAGTGAGATGGAATGAGCAGTTCTTC. The variable domain in full, completed from reference TRBV15 and TRBJ2-1, reads DAMVIQNPRYQVTQFGKPVTLSCSQTLNHNVMYWYQQKSSQAPKLLFHYYDKDFNNEADTPDNFQSRRPNTSFCFLDIRSPGLGDTAMYLCATSRVRWNEQFFGPGTRLTVL.

This chain links TRBV5-1 with TRBJ2-3; 8 nucleotides agree with TRBD1. Germline-derived CDR1 and CDR2 are SGHRS and YFSETQ. The CDR3 runs to 15 residues. V lost 0 bases, J lost 4 bases, and 4 bases stayed unmatched. This CDR3 reads CASSLGQGIADTQYF. CDR3 DNA sequence: TGCGCCAGCAGCTTGGGACAGGGGATCGCAGATACGCAGTATTTT.

This clone has just a few counts. The chain combines TRBV11-2 with TRBJ2-3; D is ambiguous. The CDR3 sequence is 12 residues long. Germline values: CDR1 SGHAT, CDR2 FQNNGV. The germline V and J ends were trimmed by 1 base and 6 bases, with 5 bases remaining between them. The CDR3 loop reads CASSLGADTQYF. CDR3 bases: TGTGCCAGCAGCTTAGGAGCGGATACGCAGTATTTT.

This clone has a handful of counts. The sample carries other DNA sequences with the same CDR3. J is TRBJ2-5 and V is TRBV9; D is perhaps TRBD1 (6 bases). V lost 0 bases to trimming and J lost 5 bases, with 8 bases between them. The germline V gene has CDR1 SGDLS and CDR2 YYNGEE. CDR3 length: 13 residues. CDR3 nucleotide sequence: TGTGCCAGCAGCGTAGACAGGGTCGAGACCCAGTACTTC. This sequence encodes CASSVDRVETQYF.

Only a few counts were recorded for this clone. V and J are TRBV7-2 and TRBJ2-1; D ambiguous. The V gene's germline CDR1 is SGHTA and CDR2 FQGNSA. V was shortened by 1 base and J by 5 bases, with 15 bases between the two germline ends. The CDR3 totals 16 residues. Here the CDR3 reads CASSLGLAFPNNEQFF. Here the CDR3 DNA reads TGTGCCAGCAGCTTAGGATTAGCTTTTCCAAACAATGAGCAGTTCTTC.

The chain links TRBV12-5 to TRBJ2-1; no clear D. The germline CDR1 and CDR2 sequences are LGHNT and FRNRAP. The CDR3 is 13 residues long. The V gene lost 2 bases and the J gene lost 12 bases, with 14 bases spanning the gap. The CDR3 region is CASGLFGHDVQFF. The CDR3 DNA is TGTGCTAGTGGTTTGTTTGGCCACGATGTGCAGTTCTTC.

In this sample, this clone turned up a few times. The chain combines TRBV11-2 with TRBJ2-7, with D possibly matching TRBD2 (5 bases). The germline V gene has CDR1 SGHAT and CDR2 FQNNGV. The length of the CDR3 is 16 residues. Trimming shortened V by 0 bases and J by 5 bases, and 17 bases separated the two germline ends. This CDR3 reads CASSLDLEGRFHEQYF. The CDR3 DNA reads TGTGCCAGCAGCTTAGATCTCGAGGGCAGGTTCCACGAGCAGTACTTC.

V is TRBV30 and J is TRBJ1-5; D is ambiguous. The CDR3 consists of 16 residues. Germline assignment: CDR1 GTSNPN and CDR2 SVGIG (reference sequence). Trimming removed 3 bases at V and 10 bases at J, with 25 bases between. The CDR3 DNA follows: TGTGCCTGGAGCACACCCGGGAGCCTCGAATTATCCCCCCAGCATTTT. It codes for CAWSTPGSLELSPQHF.

This clone was recorded only once. J is TRBJ2-7 and V is TRBV6-1; TRBD1 might be the D (6 bases). CDR3 length: 13 amino acids. Trimming stripped 6 bases from V and 2 bases from J, with 11 bases between. CDR1 is MNHNS and CDR2 is SASEGT in the germline V gene. The DNA of the CDR3 is TGTGCCAGCAGGGCAGGGGCAGCCTACGAGCAGTACTTC. Protein product: CASRAGAAYEQYF.